Included here is one TCR beta chain sequence, with context. The record originates from a study of blood T cell repertoires in COVID-19. V shed 0 bases and J shed 7 bases, with 10 bases lying between them. Per germline, CDR1 MGHRA and CDR2 YSYEKL. CDR3 length equals 15 residues. Residents of about two dozen US areas, aged about 18 to 89 years, made up the participants. All recovered Cohort 3 donors got two negative PCRs, got clearance, or saw symptom resolution. The table came from immunoSEQ multiplex PCR; TCRdb's copy has only in-frame clones and leaves some out. The table lists approximately 220,000 clones, 85% of them singletons.

The chain couples TRBV4-1 to TRBJ1-6, with D maybe TRBD1 (5 bases). The sequencing sample was made of PBMCs or T cells enriched from blood (not recorded which). This TCR came from a man between 40 and 49 years old who had recovered from COVID-19. The CDR3 nucleotides are TGCGCCAGCAGCCAAGAAGTAGACAGAAATTCACCCCTCCACTTT. It codes for CASSQEVDRNSPLHF.